The 7 T cell receptor beta chains below were found in one sample sequenced in a study of T cells after yellow fever vaccination. TCRdb ran MiXCR on the 5' RACE reads and lists one entry per CDR3 protein. This sample has more than 300,000 distinct CDR3 sequences, with roughly 10% found just once. The sample was CD4+ T cells sorted from PBMCs, taken 45 days after the yellow fever booster vaccination. The receptors derive from a man aged 18 to 30 who received the YFV17D yellow fever vaccine.

This chain connects TRBV18 to TRBJ2-7, with 7 positions matching TRBD2. The CDR3 length is 14 residues. CDR1 and CDR2 (germline): KGHSH, LQKENI. V shed 2 bases and J 3 bases; nucleotides not matched to a gene: 4. CDR3 protein: CASSPRAGDYEQYV. CDR3 bases: TGTGCCAGCTCACCAAGGGCGGGGGACTACGAGCAGTACGTC.

This clonotype was detected only a few times. The J gene is TRBJ2-5, the V gene TRBV6-2 or TRBV6-3, with 9 bases that match TRBD2. CDR1 MNHEY and CDR2 SVGEGT come from the germline V gene. This CDR3 comprises 16 residues. The trim removed 6 bases at V and 2 bases at J, leaving 10 bases unmatched. The CDR3 DNA sequence: TGTGCCAGCAGACCTGTCCTAGCGGGGAGTCAAGAGACCCAGTACTTC. Translated, it gives CASRPVLAGSQETQYF.

The V call is TRBV9, the J call TRBJ1-3; unclear D gene. The V gene's germline CDR1 is SGDLS and CDR2 YYNGEE. The V and J ends lost 0 bases and 3 bases respectively, with 4 bases between them. The CDR3 spans 13 residues. Written as DNA, the CDR3 is TGTGCCAGCAGCGTAGACTTTGGAAACACCATATATTTT. This encodes CASSVDFGNTIYF.

The V and J genes are TRBV5-1 and TRBJ2-1; tentative D call: TRBD1 (5 bases). The CDR3 sequence is 13 residues long. Germline V CDR1 and CDR2: SGHRS, YFSETQ. V shed 2 bases and J shed 10 bases, with 13 bases lying between them. CDR3 loop: CASSFPNDSEQFF. As DNA, the CDR3 is TGCGCCAGCAGCTTCCCTAACGACAGCGAGCAGTTCTTC.

This clonotype has just a few counts. The chain joins TRBV2 to TRBJ2-1; D might be TRBD1 (6 bases). This CDR3 spans 13 amino acids. V gave up 4 bases and J gave up 13 bases, with 17 bases separating them. CDR1 is SNHLY and CDR2 is FYNNEI in the germline V gene. Here the CDR3 reads CASSAGQTGSQFF. The CDR3 DNA sequence: TGTGCCAGCAGTGCGGGGCAAACAGGGTCTCAGTTCTTC. The variable domain in full, completed from reference TRBV2 and TRBJ2-1, reads EPEVTQTPSHQVTQMGQEVILRCVPISNHLYFYWYRQILGQKVEFLVSFYNNEISEKSEIFDDQFSVERPDGSNFTLKIRSTKLEDSAMYFCASSAGQTGSQFFGPGTRLTVL.

The table lists this clonotype with many counts. The rearrangement uses TRBV4-1 and TRBJ1-1; D unclear. Germline V gene data show CDR1 as MGHRA and CDR2 as YSYEKL. V was cut by 8 bases and J by 2 bases, with 15 bases left in between. The CDR3 covers 14 residues. In DNA form, the CDR3 reads TGCGCCAGCCGCGGCCTACTCCTCAACACTGAAGCTTTCTTT. Its protein product is CASRGLLLNTEAFF.

This clonotype appeared many times. V and J are TRBV6-5 and TRBJ1-2, with 8 bases matching TRBD1. CDR3 size: 14 residues. Losses at the gene ends were 0 bases for V and 5 bases for J; bases not matched to a gene: 2. Germline-derived CDR1 and CDR2 are MNHEY and SVGAGI. The CDR3 protein is CASSYSNRGYGYTF. In nucleotides, the CDR3 is TGTGCCAGCAGTTACTCAAACAGGGGGTATGGCTACACCTTC.